The 20 T cell receptor beta chains presented below share a single source sample, sequenced in a study of CD8 T cells in ankylosing spondylitis. Study-level results: Characteristic of ankylosing spondylitis blood, it appeared, was a TCR beta motif comprising several highly homologous variants.

TCRdb re-derived calls from the 5' RACE reads in MiXCR, one entry per CDR3 protein. The sample yields roughly 490,000 distinct CDR3 sequences, approximately 5.3% seen once. Their specific antigens are unknown. The sequenced sample was blood, either unsorted or a sorted T cell fraction (not recorded which). These receptors were collected from a male donor with ankylosing spondylitis.

This clonotype appeared many times. The chain recombines TRBV12-3 or TRBV12-4 with TRBJ1-5, with 9 bases lining up with TRBD1. CDR3 length: 13 amino acids. The junction had 5 bases not matched to a gene; V was cut back by 5 bases and J by 9 bases. The CDR3, as DNA: TGTGCCAGCAGTCCCGGGACAGGGTGGCCCCAGCATTTT. It translates to CASSPGTGWPQHF.

This clonotype was picked up a small number of times. This chain links TRBV20-1 with TRBJ1-2, with D possibly being TRBD1 (5 bases). Trimming shortened V by 3 bases and J by 4 bases, and 18 bases separated the two germline ends. The CDR3 sequence is 15 residues long. Germline CDR1 reads DFQATT; CDR2 reads SNEGSKA (reference sequence). This chain's CDR3 is CSASAGLREIYGYTF. CDR3 bases: TGCAGTGCTAGTGCGGGGCTGAGGGAGATCTATGGCTACACCTTC.

There are many counts of this clonotype. The V and J genes are TRBV10-3 and TRBJ2-7, with 7 bases aligning to TRBD1. CDR3 length: 14 residues. V trimming: 9 bases; J trimming: 1 base; junction bases outside the gene matches: 9. CDR1 is ENHRY and CDR2 is SYGVKD in the germline V gene. CDR3 residues: CAINRGEGSYEQYF. DNA of the CDR3: TGTGCCATAAACAGGGGAGAGGGGTCCTACGAGCAGTACTTC.

This clonotype has ten or more counts. V and J are TRBV12-3 or TRBV12-4 and TRBJ1-5, with D possibly matching TRBD1 (6 bases). The V and J ends lost 6 bases and 4 bases respectively, with 16 bases between them. The CDR3 is 15 residues long. The CDR3 sequence is CASRAPHRVNQPQHF. The CDR3 nucleotides are TGTGCCAGCAGGGCCCCCCACAGGGTGAATCAGCCCCAGCATTTT.

This chain joins TRBV6-2 or TRBV6-3 and TRBJ1-2; tentative D call: TRBD1 (5 bases). V lost 0 bases and J lost 5, with 13 bases in between. This CDR3 is built from 15 residues. The germline V gene has CDR1 MNHEY and CDR2 SVGEGT. CDR3 DNA: TGTGCCAGCAGTTACTCGAGACAGCGCTTTTATGGCTACACCTTC. It yields the protein CASSYSRQRFYGYTF.

This clonotype was seen only a few times. V gene TRBV7-2 combines with J gene TRBJ2-7, with 15 bases fitting TRBD2. The CDR3 has 15 amino acids. CDR1 is SGHTA, CDR2 FQGNSA, per germline. The trim removed 5 bases at V and 6 bases at J, leaving 5 bases unmatched. For the CDR3, the DNA is TGTGCCAGCAGCCCGGGACTAGCGGGAGGCCGCGAGCAGTACTTC. It encodes CASSPGLAGGREQYF.

This clonotype was observed at least ten times. The CDR3 spells CSASRGIGYNEQFF. The CDR3, as DNA: TGCAGTGCTAGTCGAGGGATAGGGTACAATGAGCAGTTCTTC. The chain has TRBV20-1 and TRBJ2-1, with a tentative D call TRBD2 (5 bases). This CDR3 has 14 residues. The germline CDR1 and CDR2 sequences are DFQATT and SNEGSKA (reference sequence). V was clipped by 3 bases and J by 4 bases, with 13 bases between them.

This clonotype has ten or more counts. The V and J genes are TRBV12-3 or TRBV12-4 and TRBJ1-6; perhaps TRBD1 as D (6 bases). V lost 3 bases and J lost 6, with 9 bases in between. The CDR3 consists of 14 residues. The CDR3 DNA reads TGTGCCAGCAGTTTGGGGGGGCCTAATTCACCCCTCCACTTT. It is translated as CASSLGGPNSPLHF.

This clonotype showed up many times. The gene calls are TRBV6-2 or TRBV6-3 and TRBJ1-5; 8 bases fit TRBD1. The CDR3 is made up of 19 amino acids. J lost 3 bases, V lost 6 bases, and 19 bases had no gene match. Germline loops: CDR1 MNHEY, CDR2 SVGEGT. The CDR3 nucleotides read TGTGCCAGCAGACCCCTTTCCGGGACAGGCGGTGGTAACAATCAGCCCCAGCATTTT. Protein sequence: CASRPLSGTGGGNNQPQHF.

This clonotype occurred many times. The chain recombines TRBV12-3 or TRBV12-4 with TRBJ1-2; no firm D call. The ends were cut back, 6 bases at V and 8 bases at J, with 7 bases in the middle. The CDR3 consists of 10 residues. The CDR3 loop reads CASRQVGYTF. In DNA form, the CDR3 reads TGTGCCAGCAGACAAGTCGGCTACACCTTC.

The table lists this clonotype with many counts. This rearrangement joins TRBV20-1 to TRBJ2-2; unclear D gene. Looked up from germline, CDR1 is DFQATT and CDR2 is SNEGSKA (reference sequence). V was shortened by 3 bases and J by 1 base, with 12 bases between the two germline ends. The CDR3 covers 15 residues. DNA of the CDR3: TGCAGTGCTAGCACCGCACTCAAGAACACCGGGGAGCTGTTTTTT. It encodes CSASTALKNTGELFF.

This clonotype was seen at least ten times. The chain joins TRBV20-1 to TRBJ2-7; TRBD1 is a possible D gene (5 bases). The CDR3 contains 12 residues. V was shortened by 6 bases and J by 5 bases, with 14 bases between the two germline ends. Germline CDR1 is DFQATT and CDR2 is SNEGSKA (reference sequence). The chain's CDR3 is CSAPRGAHEQYF. In DNA form, the CDR3 reads TGCAGTGCCCCGCGTGGGGCCCACGAGCAGTACTTC.

This clonotype was seen at least ten times. The chain couples TRBV20-1 to TRBJ1-1, with D unclear. The CDR3 extends over 15 amino acids. Germline values: CDR1 DFQATT, CDR2 SNEGSKA (reference sequence). V shed 3 bases and J shed 2 bases, with 16 bases lying between them. The CDR3 region is CSASYGYGVNTEAFF. CDR3 DNA: TGCAGTGCTAGTTACGGGTATGGGGTCAACACTGAAGCTTTCTTT.

The chain couples TRBV4-1 to TRBJ2-7; 8 bases line up with TRBD2. The CDR3 contains 15 residues. Per germline, CDR1 MGHRA and CDR2 YSYEKL. Trimming cost V 4 bases and J 2 bases; bases outside gene matches: 7. The CDR3 DNA follows: TGCGCCAGCAGCCCCTTAGCGGGACCTACCTACGAGCAGTACTTC. The encoded protein is CASSPLAGPTYEQYF.

This clonotype has ten or more counts. The V and J genes are TRBV5-1 and TRBJ2-5, with 10 bases that match TRBD1. Trimming removed 5 bases from V and 4 bases from J; junction bases left unmatched: 5. The CDR3 loop spans 14 amino acids. Germline assignment: CDR1 SGHRS and CDR2 YFSETQ. The CDR3 DNA is TGCGCCAGCAGACAAGACAGGGGGCGAGAGACCCAGTACTTC. Its protein is CASRQDRGRETQYF.

This clonotype was seen at least ten times. This chain connects TRBV5-1 to TRBJ1-1, with D tentatively TRBD1 (6 bases). The CDR3 contains 14 residues. From germline, CDR1 is SGHRS and CDR2 YFSETQ. V was pared by 4 bases and J by 4 bases, with 14 bases between. The CDR3 sequence is CASSTQGGTTEAFF. For the CDR3, the DNA is TGCGCCAGCAGCACACAGGGAGGGACCACTGAAGCTTTCTTT.

This clonotype showed up many times. This chain joins TRBV10-3 and TRBJ1-5, with D maybe TRBD1 (6 bases). Germline V lookup: CDR1 ENHRY, CDR2 SYGVKD. CDR3 length: 14 residues. The V end lost 5 bases, the J end lost 1 base, and 9 bases lay between the germline ends. This chain's CDR3 is CAISTGMSNQPQHF. DNA of the CDR3: TGTGCCATCAGTACAGGGATGAGCAATCAGCCCCAGCATTTT.

There are many counts of this clonotype. The chain has TRBV12-3 or TRBV12-4 and TRBJ2-1; 7 positions agree with TRBD1. The CDR3 is 13 residues long. With V trimmed by 5 bases and J by 9 bases, 7 bases remained unmatched. CDR3 DNA sequence: TGTGCCAGCAGTCTAGACAGGGATAGTGAGCAGTTCTTC. This gives the protein CASSLDRDSEQFF.

This clonotype was recorded many times. The chain combines TRBV7-9 with TRBJ1-1; no reliable D call. The CDR3 has 14 residues. V was pared by 5 bases and J by 1 base, with 11 bases between. The germline CDR1 and CDR2 sequences are SEHNR and FQNEAQ (reference sequence). CDR3 region: CASSPRTSNTEAFF. The DNA for the CDR3 is TGTGCCAGCAGCCCTAGGACTTCGAACACTGAAGCTTTCTTT.

In this sample, this clonotype turned up many times. This chain uses TRBV28 with TRBJ2-7; D remains unclear. The CDR3 totals 13 residues. V lost 1 base and J lost 2, with 6 bases in between. Germline V gives CDR1 MDHEN, CDR2 SYDVKM. The CDR3 sequence: CASSLYQTYEQYF. In nucleotides, the CDR3 is TGTGCCAGCAGTTTATACCAAACCTACGAGCAGTACTTC.